These 10 T cell receptor beta chains came from one sample sequenced in a study of blood T cell repertoires in COVID-19. TCRdb's table, derived via immunoSEQ multiplex PCR, lists solely in-frame clones and lacks some. The data contain about 67,000 clones, 87% of them singletons. The sample comprised peripheral blood. The receptors here all came from a woman older than 75 with acute or convalescent COVID-19.

The V and J genes are TRBV11-2 and TRBJ2-1, with 7 bases fitting TRBD2. V dropped 4 bases and J dropped 2; count of bases not matched to a gene: 8. The CDR3 sequence is 16 residues long. Per germline, CDR1 SGHAT and CDR2 FQNNGV. In nucleotides, the CDR3 is TGTGCCAGCAGCTCCTGGGGGGGGGTGACCTACAATGAGCAGTTCTTC. Translating it yields CASSSWGGVTYNEQFF.

This chain connects TRBV28 to TRBJ1-1, with D tentatively TRBD1 (6 bases). Per the germline V gene, CDR1 is MDHEN and CDR2 is SYDVKM. CDR3 length equals 15 residues. The V end lost 2 bases, the J end lost 3 bases, and 13 bases lay between the germline ends. CDR3: CASSLMGAMDTEAFF. The DNA of the CDR3 is TGTGCCAGCAGTTTAATGGGGGCAATGGACACTGAAGCTTTCTTT.

This clone is a singleton in its sample. This chain links TRBV18 with TRBJ2-5; 7 bases are a match to TRBD1. The V gene end was trimmed by 5 bases and the J gene end by 1 base; junction bases not matched to a gene: 10. This CDR3 has 16 residues. CDR1 is KGHSH, CDR2 LQKENI, per germline. Here the CDR3 reads CASSGTGTAFQETQYF. In nucleotides, the CDR3 is TGTGCCAGCTCAGGGACCGGGACAGCTTTCCAAGAGACCCAGTACTTC. The full variable domain, in which reference TRBV18 and TRBJ2-5 provide the parts outside the CDR3, is NAGVMQNPRHLVRRRGQEARLRCSPMKGHSHVYWYRQLPEEGLKFMVYLQKENIIDESGMPKERFSAEFPKEGPSILRIQQVVRGDSAAYFCASSGTGTAFQETQYFGPGTRLLVL.

The rearrangement uses TRBV18 and TRBJ2-7, with D maybe TRBD2 (6 bases). The CDR3 covers 14 residues. The germline V gene encodes CDR1 KGHSH and CDR2 LQKENI. The V gene lost 1 base and the J gene lost 0 bases, with 7 bases spanning the gap. CDR3 residues: CASSPRDFSYEQYF. DNA for the CDR3: TGTGCCAGCTCACCACGGGACTTCTCCTACGAGCAGTACTTC.

This sequence joins TRBV10-3 and TRBJ1-5, with D hard to call. The CDR3 length is 16 residues. CDR1 is ENHRY, CDR2 SYGVKD, per germline. V lost 0 bases, J lost 7 bases, and 16 bases lay in between. CDR3 bases: TGTGCCATCAGTGAGTCTTCGTGGGAGGGAAGACAGCCCCAGCATTTT. This translates into CAISESSWEGRQPQHF.

The chain is built from TRBV27 and TRBJ2-1; D is undetermined. Germline V gene sequence: CDR1 MNHEY, CDR2 SMNVEV (reference sequence). CDR3 size: 15 residues. The V end was cut by 3 bases, the J end by 3 bases, with 12 bases between. CDR3 sequence: CASSFVPLVYNEQFF. CDR3 coding DNA: TGTGCCAGCAGTTTCGTCCCCCTAGTCTACAATGAGCAGTTCTTC.

The rearrangement joins TRBV18 to TRBJ1-1, with 9 positions matching TRBD1. J was trimmed by 4 bases and V by 2 bases; bases with no gene match: 11. This CDR3 comprises 17 residues. Germline-derived CDR1 and CDR2 are KGHSH and LQKENI. For the CDR3, the DNA is TGTGCCAGCTCACCAGACATCCCGGGACAGGGATCCACTGAAGCTTTCTTT. Translation: CASSPDIPGQGSTEAFF.

This clone is a singleton in its sample. CDR3 region: CASREQRTYGYTF. Here the CDR3 DNA reads TGTGCCAGCAGGGAACAGCGTACCTATGGCTACACCTTC. This sequence joins TRBV2 and TRBJ1-2; D is ambiguous. Germline-derived CDR1 and CDR2 are SNHLY and FYNNEI. Trimming shortened V by 6 bases and J by 4 bases, and 12 bases separated the two germline ends. The CDR3 runs 13 residues.

The genes are TRBV5-6 and TRBJ2-2; tentative D call: TRBD1 (5 bases). CDR3 length equals 18 residues. Germline CDR1 SGHDT, CDR2 YYEEEE. V lost 2 bases and J 0 bases, leaving 17 bases between the germline ends. In DNA, the CDR3 is TGTGCCAGCAGCTTTTTCCGCCCAAGGGGATCGAACACCGGGGAGCTGTTTTTT. Protein product: CASSFFRPRGSNTGELFF. The variable domain in full, with the rest retrieved from reference TRBV5-6 and TRBJ2-2, is DAGVTQSPTHLIKTRGQQVTLRCSPKSGHDTVSWYQQALGQGPQFIFQYYEEEERQRGNFPDRFSGHQFPNYSSELNVNALLLGDSALYLCASSFFRPRGSNTGELFFGEGSRLTVL.

V gene TRBV5-6 combines with J gene TRBJ1-4; weak D call: TRBD1 (5 bases). Per germline, CDR1 SGHDT and CDR2 YYEEEE. The V and J ends lost 1 base and 4 bases respectively, with 11 bases between them. This CDR3 comprises 15 residues. In DNA form, the CDR3 reads TGTGCCAGCAGCTTGTGGCAGGGAATTAATGAAAAACTGTTTTTT. It is translated as CASSLWQGINEKLFF.